This T cell receptor beta chain was sequenced during a study of cytomegalovirus exposure and HLA in healthy donors. This PCR relied on a set of 60 Vbeta primers and 13 Jbeta primers. TCRdb's copy holds only in-frame clones and misses some; the assay was immunoSEQ multiplex PCR. In the table there are some 65,000 clones, 62% of which are singletons. Germline V CDR1 and CDR2: SGHRS, YFSETQ. V was pared by 4 bases and J by 5 bases, with 13 bases between. The CDR3 is made up of 13 amino acids. This clone was seen just once. Its antigen is unknown. Study results and caveats: CMV serostatus was the sole immune exposure data available.

Sequencing was performed on PBMCs. V and J are TRBV5-1 and TRBJ2-7, with D possibly matching TRBD1 (6 bases). This sequence originates from a man aged 25 to 40 in good health and CMV-seronegative. The DNA of the CDR3 is TGCGCCAGCAGCGGAACCGGGACAAACGAGCAGTACTTC. This translates into CASSGTGTNEQYF.